Listed below are T cell receptor beta chains from one sample, sequenced in a study of early T cells in non-severe SARS-CoV-2 infection. Using its own MiXCR run on the 5' RACE reads, TCRdb lists one record per CDR3 protein. The sample lists 80,000 to 100,000 distinct CDR3 sequences, 14% occurring once. The sample taken for sequencing was whole blood. The receptors come from an adult who was a healthcare worker with PCR-confirmed SARS-CoV-2 infection or an uninfected control (not recorded which). Both conserved end residues are part of each CDR3. A D gene is named only where the DNA matches it firmly. Clone size appears in some rows only: once, few, many, or a class for an expanded clone.

J gene,V gene,D gene,clone size,CDR3 DNA,CDR3 protein
TRBJ1-5,TRBV27,-,-,TGTGCCAGCAGTGCTAGGGGATATAGCAATCAGCCCCAGCATTTT,CASSARGYSNQPQHF
TRBJ2-7,TRBV27,TRBD2,-,TGTGCCAGCAGAACGTCCGGGACTAGAATTTATGTGTGG,CASRTSGTRIYVW
TRBJ2-7,TRBV28,-,few,TGTGCCAGCAGAGACAGGCCCTACGAGCAGTACTTC,CASRDRPYEQYF
TRBJ1-1,TRBV11-3,-,-,TGTGCCAGCAGCTTTGGCTCAGGGAACACTGAAGCTTTCTTT,CASSFGSGNTEAFF
TRBJ2-7,TRBV7-2,TRBD1,few,TGTGCCAGCAGCCCCTGGACAGGGGCCTACGAGCAGTACTTC,CASSPWTGAYEQYF
TRBJ1-1,TRBV12-3/TRBV12-4,TRBD1,many,TGTGCCAGCAACGAAGGGGGCGTGGAAGCTTTCTTT,CASNEGGVEAFF
TRBJ2-5,TRBV5-1,-,-,TGCGCCAGCAGCCTCAGCCCAAGGGAGGAGACCCAGTACTTC,CASSLSPREETQYF
TRBJ2-2,TRBV7-3,TRBD1,-,TGTGCCAGCAGCCCCGGGACAGGGGGGACCACCGGGGAGCTGTTTTTT,CASSPGTGGTTGELFF
TRBJ2-3,TRBV3-1,-,-,TGTGCCAGCAGCCCGCTGGCGGTCGTTGCAGATACGCAGTATTTT,CASSPLAVVADTQYF
TRBJ2-5,TRBV12-3/TRBV12-4,TRBD1,-,TGTGCCAGCACCCTTAGGGGGCCTCAAGAGACCCAGTACTTC,CASTLRGPQETQYF
TRBJ1-1,TRBV28,-,once,TGTGCCAGCAGAGGGGACACAAAGAGTCAAGCTTTCTTT,CASRGDTKSQAFF